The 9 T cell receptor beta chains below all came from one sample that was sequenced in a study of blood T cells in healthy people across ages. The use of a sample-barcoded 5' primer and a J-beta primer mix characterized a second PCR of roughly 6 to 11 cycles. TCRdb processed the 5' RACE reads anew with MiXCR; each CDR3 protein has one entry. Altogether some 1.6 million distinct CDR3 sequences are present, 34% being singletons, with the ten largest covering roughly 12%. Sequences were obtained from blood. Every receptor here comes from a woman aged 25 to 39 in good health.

CDR3 sequence reads: CAWNSGAGSEQYF. CDR3 DNA sequence: TGTGCCTGGAATAGCGGGGCGGGGAGCGAGCAGTACTTC. V gene TRBV30 combines with J gene TRBJ2-5; 8 bases agree with TRBD2. Judging by the DNA end, TRBJ2-7 fits better; the J call may be wrong. The CDR3 totals 13 residues. Germline values: CDR1 GTSNPN, CDR2 SVGIG (reference sequence).

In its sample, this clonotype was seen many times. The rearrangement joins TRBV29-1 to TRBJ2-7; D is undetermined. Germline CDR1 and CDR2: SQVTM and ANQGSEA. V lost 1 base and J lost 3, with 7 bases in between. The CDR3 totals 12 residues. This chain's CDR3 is CSVEAASYEQYF. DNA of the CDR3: TGCAGCGTTGAAGCAGCGAGCTACGAGCAGTACTTC.

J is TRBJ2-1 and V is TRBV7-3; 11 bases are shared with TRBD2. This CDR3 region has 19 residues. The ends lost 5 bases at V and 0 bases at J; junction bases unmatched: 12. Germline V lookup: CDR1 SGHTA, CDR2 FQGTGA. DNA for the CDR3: TGTGCCAGCAGCCCCGGGCGGGCTAGCGGGGGGATCTCCTACAATGAGCAGTTCTTC. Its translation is CASSPGRASGGISYNEQFF.

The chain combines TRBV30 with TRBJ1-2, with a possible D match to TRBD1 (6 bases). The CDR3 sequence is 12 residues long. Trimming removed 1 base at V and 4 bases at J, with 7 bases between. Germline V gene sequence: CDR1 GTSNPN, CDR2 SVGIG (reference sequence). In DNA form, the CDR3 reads TGTGCCTGGAGTGAGGGGGTCTATGGCTACACCTTC. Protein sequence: CAWSEGVYGYTF.

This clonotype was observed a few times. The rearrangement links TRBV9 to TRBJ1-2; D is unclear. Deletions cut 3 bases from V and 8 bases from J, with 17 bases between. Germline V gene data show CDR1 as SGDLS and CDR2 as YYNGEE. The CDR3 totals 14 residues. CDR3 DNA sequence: TGTGCCAGCAGCGCTCAGACCGACGTGGTGGGCTACACCTTC. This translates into CASSAQTDVVGYTF.

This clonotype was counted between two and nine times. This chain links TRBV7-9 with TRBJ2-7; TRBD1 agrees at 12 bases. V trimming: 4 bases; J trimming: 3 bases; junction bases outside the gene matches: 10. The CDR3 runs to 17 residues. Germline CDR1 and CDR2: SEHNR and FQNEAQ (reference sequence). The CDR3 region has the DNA TGTGCCAGCAGCTCGGGACAGGGGGCGAGGACTATCTACGAGCAGTACTTC. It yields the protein CASSSGQGARTIYEQYF. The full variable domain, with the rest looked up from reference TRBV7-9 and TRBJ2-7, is DTGVSQNPRHKITKRGQNVTFRCDPISEHNRLYWYRQTLGQGPEFLTYFQNEAQLEKSRLLSDRFSAERPKGSFSTLEIQRTEQGDSAMYLCASSSGQGARTIYEQYFGPGTRLTVT.

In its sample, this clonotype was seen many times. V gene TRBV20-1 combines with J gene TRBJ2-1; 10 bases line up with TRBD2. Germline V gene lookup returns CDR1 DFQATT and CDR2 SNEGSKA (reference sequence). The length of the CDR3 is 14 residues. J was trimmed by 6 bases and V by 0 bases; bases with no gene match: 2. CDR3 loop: CSARDPSGGNEQFF. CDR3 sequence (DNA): TGCAGTGCTAGAGATCCTAGCGGGGGCAATGAGCAGTTCTTC.

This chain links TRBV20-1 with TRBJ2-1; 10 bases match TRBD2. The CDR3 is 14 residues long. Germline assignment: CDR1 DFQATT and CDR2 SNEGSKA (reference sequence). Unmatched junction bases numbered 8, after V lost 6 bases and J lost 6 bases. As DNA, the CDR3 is TGCAGTGCCGGTCGGACTAGCGGACCCAATGAGCAGTTCTTC. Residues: CSAGRTSGPNEQFF.

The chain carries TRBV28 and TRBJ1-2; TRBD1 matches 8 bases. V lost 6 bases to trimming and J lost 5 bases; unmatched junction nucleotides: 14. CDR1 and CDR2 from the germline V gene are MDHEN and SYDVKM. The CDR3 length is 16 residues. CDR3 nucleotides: TGTGCCAGCAGAGTTATAACGGACAGGGTTTTGTATGGCTACACCTTC. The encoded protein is CASRVITDRVLYGYTF.